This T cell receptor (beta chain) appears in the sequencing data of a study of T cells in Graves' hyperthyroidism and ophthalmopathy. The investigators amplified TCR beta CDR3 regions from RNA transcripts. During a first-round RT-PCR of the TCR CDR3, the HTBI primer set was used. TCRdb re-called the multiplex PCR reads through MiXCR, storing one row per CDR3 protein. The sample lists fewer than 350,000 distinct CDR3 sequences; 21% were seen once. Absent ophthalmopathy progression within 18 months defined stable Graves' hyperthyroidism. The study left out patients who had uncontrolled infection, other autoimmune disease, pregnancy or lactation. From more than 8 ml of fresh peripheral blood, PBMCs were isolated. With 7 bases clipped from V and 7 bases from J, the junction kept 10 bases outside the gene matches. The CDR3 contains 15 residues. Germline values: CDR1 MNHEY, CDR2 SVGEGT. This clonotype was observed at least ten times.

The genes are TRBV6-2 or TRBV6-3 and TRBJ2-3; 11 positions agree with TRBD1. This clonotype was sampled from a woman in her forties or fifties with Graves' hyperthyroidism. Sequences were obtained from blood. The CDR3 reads CASKIRGQGGYTQYF. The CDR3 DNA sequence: TGTGCCAGCAAGATCCGGGGACAGGGGGGATATACGCAGTATTTT.